The 8 T cell receptor beta chains reported below all come from one sample, sequenced in a study of naive CD8 T cells in extremely preterm neonates. Profiling relied on immunoSEQ multiplex PCR, and the TCRdb table lists in-frame clones only, not all of them. The repertoire holds 7,000 to 9,000 clones, with 98% as singletons. Sample: naive CD8+ T cells from blood. The receptors here all came from a human donor in good health.

The chain couples TRBV7-3 to TRBJ1-1; possibly TRBD1 for D (5 bases). Trimming stripped 5 bases from V and 9 bases from J, with 19 bases between. Germline V gene sequence: CDR1 SGHTA, CDR2 FQGTGA. The CDR3 sequence is 14 residues long. The CDR3 DNA follows: TGTGCCAGCAGCCGCGGGGGAGCAAGAGATAAAGCTTTCTTT. Amino acid sequence: CASSRGGARDKAFF.

The J gene is TRBJ1-2, the V gene TRBV5-6, with D perhaps matching TRBD1 (5 bases). The CDR3 loop spans 14 amino acids. V lost 4 bases and J 3 bases, leaving 13 bases between the germline ends. Per the germline V gene, CDR1 is SGHDT and CDR2 is YYEEEE. The CDR3, as DNA: TGTGCCAGCAGCCTCCCTGGGGGGTACTATGGCTACACCTTC. Translated, it gives CASSLPGGYYGYTF.

V usage is TRBV5-6 and J usage is TRBJ2-7; D gene ambiguous. Per the germline V gene, CDR1 is SGHDT and CDR2 is YYEEEE. This CDR3 contains 11 residues. The V end was cut by 0 bases, the J end by 6 bases, with 4 bases between. In DNA form, the CDR3 reads TGTGCCAGCAGCTTGGCCTTCGAGCAGTACTTC. The encoded protein is CASSLAFEQYF.

The rearrangement links TRBV6-5 to TRBJ1-1; D gene ambiguous. Trimming took 2 bases from V and 2 from J, leaving 6 bases between them. The CDR3 has 13 amino acids. The germline CDR1 and CDR2 sequences are MNHEY and SVGAGI. Here the CDR3 reads CASSYGGNTEAFF. CDR3 in DNA: TGTGCCAGCAGTTACGGAGGAAACACTGAAGCTTTCTTT.

This chain connects TRBV9 to TRBJ2-1, with 9 positions matching TRBD2. From germline, CDR1 is SGDLS and CDR2 YYNGEE. The CDR3 has 14 residues. The V segment lost 0 bases and the J segment 6 bases; nucleotides outside the gene matches: 1. The CDR3: CASSVGAGGNEQFF. The CDR3 DNA follows: TGTGCCAGCAGCGTAGGAGCGGGGGGCAATGAGCAGTTCTTC.

This sequence joins TRBV9 and TRBJ2-2; D remains ambiguous. The V gene's germline CDR1 is SGDLS and CDR2 YYNGEE. The CDR3 has 15 amino acids. Trimming pared 0 bases from V and 1 base from J, leaving 7 bases between. In DNA, the CDR3 is TGTGCCAGCAGCGTAGATGGGCAGAACACCGGGGAGCTGTTTTTT. Encoded protein: CASSVDGQNTGELFF.

Of note for this clone: The CDR3 ends on some other residue instead of the conserved phenylalanine or tryptophan, so this is likely a read error. The chain combines TRBV9 with TRBJ1-1; D call uncertain. Germline assignment: CDR1 SGDLS and CDR2 YYNGEE. The CDR3 length is 14 residues. CDR3 sequence (DNA): TGTACCAGCAGCGTTCACCCGGGGAACACTGAAGCTTTCCTT. Amino acids: CTSSVHPGNTEAFL.

The gene calls are TRBV9 and TRBJ2-3; 9 bases agree with TRBD2. Trimming cost V 0 bases and J 1 base; bases outside gene matches: 3. This CDR3 is 16 amino acids long. Germline-derived CDR1 and CDR2 are SGDLS and YYNGEE. The CDR3 DNA reads TGTGCCAGCAGCGTAGGGGCTAGCGGGGGCACAGATACGCAGTATTTT. This codes for CASSVGASGGTDTQYF.